This TCR beta chain was profiled in a study of blood T cell repertoires in COVID-19. On the study more broadly: Acute and convalescent COVID-19 specimens originated in the United States, Italy and Spain.

The table came from immunoSEQ multiplex PCR; TCRdb's copy has only in-frame clones and leaves some out. The sample has 200,000 to 250,000 clones; around 88% are singletons. CDR3 length: 12 residues. Germline V gene data show CDR1 as MNHNS and CDR2 as SASEGT. The ends were cut back, 3 bases at V and 7 bases at J, with 8 bases in the middle. Participants reported their clinical history, and cohort assignment relied on those reports. The chain has TRBV6-1 and TRBJ2-3; D perhaps matches TRBD1 (5 bases). This TCR derives from a woman aged 45-65 years who had recovered from COVID-19. Sample: PBMCs or T cells enriched from blood (not recorded which). CDR3 bases: TGTGCCAGCAGTGATTCAGGGTATACGCAGTATTTT. Protein: CASSDSGYTQYF.